The source of this T cell receptor (beta chain) is a study of OX40 agonist ivuxolimab in advanced cancers. Trimming removed 7 bases at V and 5 bases at J, with 20 bases between. Per the germline V gene, CDR1 is LNHDA and CDR2 is SQIVND (reference sequence). The CDR3 extends over 15 amino acids. Here immunoSEQ multiplex PCR was the method, and the copy in TCRdb shows in-frame clones only, minus some. The repertoire holds tens of thousands of clones, with more than 85% as singletons. This sequence was found in an adult with an advanced solid tumor such as melanoma, head and neck, liver or kidney cancer. The source material was CD4+ or CD8+ T cells sorted from blood, sampled in a trial of the OX40 agonist ivuxolimab. The V call is TRBV19, the J call TRBJ2-5; TRBD2 is a possible D gene (6 bases). DNA of the CDR3: TGTGCCAGTAAGGTCGGGCTAAGTCGGGAGGAGACCCAGTACTTC. Translated: CASKVGLSREETQYF.